This entry concerns a single TCR beta chain. The antigen is unknown. Only patients with CD8+CD57+ cell expansion on flow cytometry were chosen for sequencing. By the time of blood sampling, patients had still received no therapy. This record belongs to a study of CD8+CD57+ T cells in acquired aplastic anemia. About the study: The study obtained an average of approximately 3 ug of DNA from sorted CD4+ and CD8+ cells.

Profiling that covered TCR beta VDJ and CDR3 relied on genomic DNA as its template. TCRdb processed the reads anew with MiXCR; each CDR3 protein has one entry. The sample records a few hundred thousand distinct CDR3 sequences, around 30% being singletons. Study-wide points: The same twenty-nine CD8+ CDR3 sequences occurred in patients and in controls. Levels of CD8+ Simpson's diversity were not significantly distinct in patients versus controls.

The receptor comes from a human donor with aplastic anemia. Sequencing used sorted CD4+, CD8+, or CD8+CD57+ T cells (not recorded which) from PBMCs.

The CDR3 DNA reads as TGTGCCAGCAGCTTAGAGCTAGCGGGCTACGAGCAGTACTTC. Its protein is CASSLELAGYEQYF. The chain employs TRBV7-9 and TRBJ2-7; 8 nucleotides line up with TRBD2. CDR3 length: 14 amino acids. The germline V gene has CDR1 SEHNR and CDR2 FQNEAQ (reference sequence). Trimming cost V 1 base and J 3 bases; bases outside gene matches: 2.